This TCR beta chain was found in a study of cytomegalovirus exposure and HLA in healthy donors. Study findings and constraints: In an earlier analysis, most TCR beta V segments were productive about 87% or about 30% of the time. The likely origin of a cluster of highly shared sequence variants was a sequencing artifact.

Germline trimming cut 5 bases from V and 4 bases from J; bases unmatched to any gene: 6. The CDR3 is 15 amino acids. The germline V gene has CDR1 LNHNV and CDR2 YYDKDF (reference sequence). The PCR employed 60 Vbeta primers together with 13 Jbeta primers. Clones were read by immunoSEQ multiplex PCR, and TCRdb kept only the in-frame ones, dropping some. The sample consists of under 150,000 clones, approximately 74% of them appearing once. Notes on this clone: Its antigen is unknown.

This clonotype was obtained from a woman aged 40 to 50 in good health and CMV-seropositive. Sequencing was done on a sample of PBMCs. J is TRBJ1-2 and V is TRBV15; TRBD1 aligns across 11 bases. The CDR3 region is CATSRTGGTAYGYTF. CDR3 coding DNA: TGTGCCACCAGCCGGACAGGGGGCACGGCCTATGGCTACACCTTC.